A single sample is the source of the 20 T cell receptor beta chains below, sequenced in a study of cytomegalovirus exposure and HLA in healthy donors. The primer mix had 60 Vbeta and 13 Jbeta primers. This table comes from immunoSEQ multiplex PCR, and its TCRdb copy is limited to in-frame clones, with some not included. The sample includes over 150,000 clones, roughly 70% seen only once; the top ten take 2.9%. Material: PBMCs. Receptors originate from a male donor in good health and CMV-seronegative.

The chain couples TRBV6-1 to TRBJ1-1; no reliable D call. The ends were cut back, 7 bases at V and 5 bases at J, with 17 bases in the middle. Germline-derived CDR1 and CDR2 are MNHNS and SASEGT. The CDR3 length is 14 residues. The CDR3 is CASTVPGRGTEAFF. The CDR3 nucleotides read TGTGCCAGCACCGTCCCGGGTCGCGGGACTGAAGCTTTCTTT.

A single count supports this clone. This chain joins TRBV4-3 and TRBJ2-3, with 7 bases lining up with TRBD2. Losses at the gene ends were 4 bases for V and 1 base for J; bases not matched to a gene: 5. Looked up from germline, CDR1 is LGHNA and CDR2 is YSLEER. CDR3 length: 15 amino acids. CDR3 nucleotide sequence: TGCGCCAGCAGCCCTACTGGGAGGGGCACAGATACGCAGTATTTT. It codes for CASSPTGRGTDTQYF.

The rearrangement uses TRBV30 and TRBJ1-2; 7 bases line up with TRBD1. V was pared by 5 bases and J by 3 bases, with 6 bases of the junction left unmatched. Germline V lookup: CDR1 GTSNPN, CDR2 SVGIG (reference sequence). This CDR3 is 13 amino acids long. CDR3 protein: CAWETGSYYGYTF. In DNA, the CDR3 is TGTGCCTGGGAGACAGGGAGTTACTATGGCTACACCTTC. Drawing the rest from reference TRBV30 and TRBJ1-2, the complete variable domain is SQTIHQWPATLVQPVGSPLSLECTVEGTSNPNLYWYRQAAGRGLQLLFYSVGIGQISSEVPQNLSASRPQDRQFILSSKKLLLSDSGFYLCAWETGSYYGYTFGSGTRLTVV.

At least ten counts were recorded for this clone. Other DNA sequences in the sample encode the same CDR3. The chain links TRBV11-3 to TRBJ2-1; 7 nucleotides line up with TRBD2. J was trimmed by 2 bases and V by 4 bases; bases with no gene match: 2. This CDR3 has 14 residues. The germline CDR1 and CDR2 sequences are SGHNT and YENEEA. DNA of the CDR3: TGTGCCAGCAGCTCTGGACTAGCCTACAATGAGCAGTTCTTC. The encoded protein is CASSSGLAYNEQFF.

This clone was seen a few times. V is TRBV27 and J is TRBJ1-2; D is perhaps TRBD1 (5 bases). The germline gives CDR1 MNHEY, CDR2 SMNVEV (reference sequence). Trimming removed 0 bases from V and 6 bases from J, with 14 bases in between. The CDR3 is 15 amino acids. CDR3 in amino acids: CASSLSRSGNDGYTF. DNA of the CDR3: TGTGCCAGCAGTTTATCGAGGTCAGGGAATGATGGCTACACCTTC.

A few counts support this clone. V usage is TRBV7-2 and J usage is TRBJ1-3, with D uncertain. The V gene lost 5 bases and the J gene lost 3 bases, with 20 bases spanning the gap. The germline V gene has CDR1 SGHTA and CDR2 FQGNSA. The CDR3 covers 17 residues. The CDR3 here is CASSLYFQLTDGNTIYF. CDR3 DNA: TGTGCCAGCAGCCTGTACTTCCAACTTACCGATGGAAACACCATATATTTT.

V and J are TRBV2 and TRBJ2-5; D is possibly TRBD2 (5 bases). V shed 5 bases and J shed 3 bases, with 13 bases lying between them. The CDR3 has 14 residues. CDR1 and CDR2 (germline): SNHLY, FYNNEI. The CDR3 loop is CASSRIDGEETQYF. The CDR3, as DNA: TGTGCCAGCAGTCGGATTGACGGGGAAGAGACCCAGTACTTC.

The V gene is TRBV2, the J gene TRBJ2-2; 7 nucleotides match TRBD2. This CDR3 contains 14 residues. V was clipped by 7 bases and J by 1 base; unmatched bases: 3. Germline V gene sequence: CDR1 SNHLY, CDR2 FYNNEI. The CDR3 loop is CASTRGENTGELFF. CDR3 nucleotide sequence: TGTGCCAGCACCCGGGGGGAGAACACCGGGGAGCTGTTTTTT.

The V call is TRBV7-2, the J call TRBJ2-3; D possibly corresponds to TRBD2 (6 bases). This CDR3 has 13 amino acids. The V gene's germline CDR1 is SGHTA and CDR2 FQGNSA. V lost 8 bases and J lost 3, with 12 bases in between. The chain's CDR3 is CASGPGRTDTQYF. CDR3 coding DNA: TGTGCCAGCGGCCCAGGGAGGACAGATACGCAGTATTTT.

This chain uses TRBV6-5 with TRBJ1-5; D is possibly TRBD1 (5 bases). Germline CDR1 MNHEY, CDR2 SVGAGI. The CDR3 totals 16 residues. V was pared by 2 bases and J by 0 bases, with 11 bases between. This CDR3 reads CASSYPGGGSNQPQHF. As DNA, the CDR3 is TGTGCCAGCAGTTACCCCGGGGGAGGTAGCAATCAGCCCCAGCATTTT.

The chain has TRBV5-5 and TRBJ2-7; no clear D gene. CDR3 length equals 15 residues. The germline CDR1 and CDR2 sequences are SGHKS and YYEKEE (reference sequence). V lost 0 bases and J 0 bases, leaving 10 bases between the germline ends. CDR3 bases: TGTGCCAGCAGCTTGGTTGTATTTAGCTCCTACGAGCAGTACTTC. Translating it yields CASSLVVFSSYEQYF.

The V call is TRBV7-8, the J call TRBJ2-7; 7 bases match TRBD1. Germline loops: CDR1 SGHVS, CDR2 FQNEAQ. The CDR3 extends over 13 amino acids. The trim removed 6 bases at V and 2 bases at J, leaving 4 bases unmatched. Written as DNA, the CDR3 is TGTGCCAGCAGGCAGGGACAGACCTACGAGCAGTACTTC. Encoded protein: CASRQGQTYEQYF.

The gene calls are TRBV28 and TRBJ1-5; tentatively, D is TRBD1 (5 bases). Germline CDR1 reads MDHEN; CDR2 reads SYDVKM. The CDR3 is 16 amino acids. Trimming left V 5 bases short and J 2 bases short, with 16 bases between. CDR3 region: CASSPLTVGGNQPQHF. The CDR3 region has the DNA TGTGCCAGCAGTCCTCTGACGGTAGGGGGCAATCAGCCCCAGCATTTT.

The rearrangement links TRBV2 to TRBJ1-5, with a weak D call TRBD1 (6 bases). V was cut by 4 bases and J by 2 bases, with 15 bases left in between. The CDR3 is 16 amino acids. CDR1 and CDR2 (germline): SNHLY, FYNNEI. CDR3: CASSGTGGLGNQPQHF. Written as DNA, the CDR3 is TGTGCCAGCAGTGGGACGGGGGGCCTGGGCAATCAGCCCCAGCATTTT.

There are a few counts of this clone. The chain carries TRBV5-4 and TRBJ1-2; TRBD1 might be the D (6 bases). Between the trimmed V and J ends, which lost 4 bases and 7 bases, there was a span of 14 bases. The germline V gene has CDR1 SGHNT and CDR2 YYREEE (reference sequence). The CDR3 extends over 13 amino acids. CDR3 sequence: CASSPWDKFGYTF. In nucleotides, the CDR3 is TGTGCCAGCAGCCCCTGGGACAAGTTTGGCTACACCTTC.

This chain joins TRBV28 and TRBJ2-5; tentatively, D is TRBD2 (7 bases). The J call could be wrong; TRBJ2-7 is a better fit for the DNA end. Looked up from germline, CDR1 is MDHEN and CDR2 is SYDVKM. The CDR3 has 13 residues. The CDR3 loop is CAVGGLGPYEQYF. CDR3 coding DNA: TGTGCCGTGGGGGGGCTAGGGCCCTACGAGCAGTACTTC.

Here the CDR3 reads CASSLATGGWDIQYF. In nucleotides, the CDR3 is TGCGCCAGCAGCTTGGCAACAGGGGGATGGGACATTCAGTACTTC. This chain uses TRBV5-1 with TRBJ2-4; 8 nucleotides align to TRBD1. Germline V gene sequence: CDR1 SGHRS, CDR2 YFSETQ. The V gene end was trimmed by 0 bases and the J gene end by 8 bases; junction bases not matched to a gene: 7. The CDR3 is 15 amino acids.

V and J are TRBV28 and TRBJ2-2, with a weak D call TRBD2 (6 bases). This CDR3 is built from 14 residues. The germline V gene encodes CDR1 MDHEN and CDR2 SYDVKM. Trimming removed 4 bases from V and 5 bases from J, with 11 bases in between. The CDR3 here is CASSSGSATGELFF. The CDR3 region has the DNA TGTGCCAGCAGTTCCGGGAGCGCAACCGGGGAGCTGTTTTTT.

J is TRBJ1-6 and V is TRBV27; D possibly corresponds to TRBD1 (5 bases). The germline CDR1 and CDR2 sequences are MNHEY and SMNVEV (reference sequence). The germline V and J ends were trimmed by 3 bases and 0 bases, with 9 bases remaining between them. The CDR3 spans 16 residues. CDR3 in amino acids: CASSLGRVSYNSPLHF. In DNA form, the CDR3 reads TGTGCCAGCAGTTTGGGCAGGGTCTCCTATAATTCACCCCTCCACTTT.

J is TRBJ1-5 and V is TRBV28, with unresolved D. Germline-derived CDR1 and CDR2 are MDHEN and SYDVKM. V lost 2 bases and J lost 5, with 10 bases in between. The CDR3 is 14 residues long. CDR3 DNA sequence: TGTGCCAGCAGTTTAGATGACAATTATCAGCCCCAGCATTTT. Translation gives CASSLDDNYQPQHF.